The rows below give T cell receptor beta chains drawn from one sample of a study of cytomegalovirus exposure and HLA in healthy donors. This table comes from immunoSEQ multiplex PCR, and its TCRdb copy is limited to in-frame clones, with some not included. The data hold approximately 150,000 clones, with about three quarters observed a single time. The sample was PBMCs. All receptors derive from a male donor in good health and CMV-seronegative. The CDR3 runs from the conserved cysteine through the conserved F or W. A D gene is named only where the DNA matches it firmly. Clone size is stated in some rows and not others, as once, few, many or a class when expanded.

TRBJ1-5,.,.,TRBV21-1,TGTGCCAGCAGCACACCAAGAGACAGGGGAGAAGGCGATCAGCCCCAGCATTTT,CASSTPRDRGEGDQPQHF
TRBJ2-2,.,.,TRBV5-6,TGTGCCAGCAGCGCGGTCCCCACCGGGGAGCTGTTTTTT,CASSAVPTGELFF
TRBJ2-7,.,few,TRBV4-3,TGCGCCAGCAGCCAAGAAGGGGGTCCGGAGTACGAGCAGTACTTC,CASSQEGGPEYEQYF
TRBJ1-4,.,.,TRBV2,TGTGCCAGCAGCCCGGACGGCGGGGGATCTGAAAAACTGTTTTTT,CASSPDGGGSEKLFF
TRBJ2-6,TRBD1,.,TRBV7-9,TGTGCCAGCGCACCGAGGACAGGGAGGTCTGGGGCCAACGTCCTGACTTTC,CASAPRTGRSGANVLTF
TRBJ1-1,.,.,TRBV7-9,TGTGCCAGCAGCTTAGCGGGCCCACTGAACACTGAAGCTTTCTTT,CASSLAGPLNTEAFF
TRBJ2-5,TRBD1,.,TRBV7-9,TGTGCCAGCAGCCTCAGGACAGGGGCTATGAAAGAGACCCAGTACTTC,CASSLRTGAMKETQYF
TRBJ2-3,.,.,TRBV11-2,TGTGCCAGCAGCCTGGGTCGAGGCGGTGATACGCAGTATTTT,CASSLGRGGDTQYF
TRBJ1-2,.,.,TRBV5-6,TGTGCCAGCAGCTTGGCCGGTGGGGGCCGGTGGAATGGCTACACCTTC,CASSLAGGGRWNGYTF
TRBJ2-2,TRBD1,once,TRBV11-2,TGTGCCAGCAGCTTATCAGGGGGGAACACCGGGGAGCTGTTTTTT,CASSLSGGNTGELFF
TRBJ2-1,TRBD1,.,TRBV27,TGTGCCAGCAGTCACCGAGGGACAGGGGGGGACAATGAGCAGTTCTTC,CASSHRGTGGDNEQFF
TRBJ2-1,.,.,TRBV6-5,TGTGCCAGCAGTTACGCTAGTGTTTTTTTGAATGAGCAGTTCTTC,CASSYASVFLNEQFF
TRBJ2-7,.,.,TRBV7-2,TGTGCCAGCAGCCCCGGCTTAACAGGGATGTACGAGCAGTACTTC,CASSPGLTGMYEQYF
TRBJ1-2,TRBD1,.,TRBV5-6,TGTGCCAGCAGTAGAGGACAGGGGACGGATGGCTACACCTTC,CASSRGQGTDGYTF
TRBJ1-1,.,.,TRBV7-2,TGTGCCAGCAGCTTAACGGTTATTGGACAGCTAAACACTGAAGCTTTCTTT,CASSLTVIGQLNTEAFF
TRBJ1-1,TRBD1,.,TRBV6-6,TGTGCCAGCAGTCGATTCGGACAGGCCAACACTGAAGCTTTCTTT,CASSRFGQANTEAFF
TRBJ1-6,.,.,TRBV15,TGTGCCACCAGCAGGGCGTGGGGCGCAAGCTCCTATAATTCACCCCTCCACTTT,CATSRAWGASSYNSPLHF
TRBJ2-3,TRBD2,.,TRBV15,TGTGCCACCAGCAGAGATCACGGGACTAGCGGGGCGGGAGGCACAGATACGCAGTATTTT,CATSRDHGTSGAGGTDTQYF
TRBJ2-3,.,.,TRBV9,TGTGCCAGCAGCGTAGGGAGTTCACCCCCCACAGATACGCAGTATTTT,CASSVGSSPPTDTQYF
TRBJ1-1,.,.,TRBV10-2,TGCGCCAGCAGTGAGCCATTCACTGAAGCTTTCTTT,CASSEPFTEAFF
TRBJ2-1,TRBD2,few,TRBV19,TGTGCCAGTAGTAGAATAGCGGGGGGCGAGGAGCAGTTCTTC,CASSRIAGGEEQFF
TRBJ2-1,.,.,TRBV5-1,TGCGCCAGCAGCTTGGCTTCCGGCAATGAGCAGTTCTTC,CASSLASGNEQFF
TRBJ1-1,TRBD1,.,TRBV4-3,TGCGCCAGCAGCCAAGTGATTGGACAGGGGGTGTACTTT,CASSQVIGQGVYF
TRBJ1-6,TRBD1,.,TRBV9,TGTGCCAGCAGCGTAAAGGGACAGGGCGGTTCACCCCTCCACTTT,CASSVKGQGGSPLHF
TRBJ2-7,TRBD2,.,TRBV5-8,TGTGCCAGCAGCCCGAGACTAGCGGAAGGGGAGCAGTACTTC,CASSPRLAEGEQYF
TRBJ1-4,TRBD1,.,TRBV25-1,TGTGCCAGCAGTGCCGGACAGGGGGGTTATGAAAAACTGTTTTTT,CASSAGQGGYEKLFF
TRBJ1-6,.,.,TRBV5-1,TGCGCCAGCAGCTTGTCCTCTGGGGGCGCTGGGTCACCCCTCCACTTT,CASSLSSGGAGSPLHF
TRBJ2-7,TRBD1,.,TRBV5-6,TGTGCCAGCAGTCCTTCGACAGGGGACGAGCAGTACTTC,CASSPSTGDEQYF
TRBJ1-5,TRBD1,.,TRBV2,TGTGCCAGCAGACTAGGGACAGGGACGGGTCAGCCCCAGCATTTT,CASRLGTGTGQPQHF
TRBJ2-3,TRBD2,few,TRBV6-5,TGTGCCAGCAGGGGGGGACTAGCGGGGACAGATACGCAGTATTTT,CASRGGLAGTDTQYF
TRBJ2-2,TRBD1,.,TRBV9,TGTGCCAGCAGCCCCGGGACAGTCACCGGGGAGCTGTTTTTT,CASSPGTVTGELFF
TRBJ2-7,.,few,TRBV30,TGTGCCTGGAGTGGGTGGCCCCACTCCTACGAGCAGTACTTC,CAWSGWPHSYEQYF
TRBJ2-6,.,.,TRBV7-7,TGTGCCAGCAGCCCCAGTCCCGGGGCCAACGTCCTGACTTTC,CASSPSPGANVLTF
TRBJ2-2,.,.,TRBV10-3,TGTGCCATCATGGGCCAAATGTTTGGCGGGGAGCTGTTTTTT,CAIMGQMFGGELFF
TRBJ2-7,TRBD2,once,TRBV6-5,TGTGCCAGCAGCCAGGGAGGGACTAGCGGGAGTTTC,CASSQGGTSGSF
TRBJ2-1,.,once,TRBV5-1,TGCGCCATTGGGGGTGGCGGGGTTGGTCGAGATGAGCAGTTCTTC,CAIGGGGVGRDEQFF
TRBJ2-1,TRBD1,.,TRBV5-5,TGTGCCAGCAGCTCCGGGACAGGGAGCTACAATGAGCAGTTCTTC,CASSSGTGSYNEQFF
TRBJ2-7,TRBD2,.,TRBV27,TGTGCCAGCAGTTCACTAGCGGGGGCCTACGAGCAGTACTTC,CASSSLAGAYEQYF
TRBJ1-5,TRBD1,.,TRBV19,TGTGCCAGTAGTACCGACAGGGTCAATCAGCCCCAGCATTTT,CASSTDRVNQPQHF
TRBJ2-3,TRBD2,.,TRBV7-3,TGTTCCAGCAGCTTGGGGGGGGGTACGCAGTATTTT,CSSSLGGGTQYF
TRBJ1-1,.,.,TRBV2,TGTGCCAGCAGGATCCGGGACACCAACACTGAAGCTTTCTTT,CASRIRDTNTEAFF
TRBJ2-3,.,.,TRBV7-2,TGTGCCAGCAGCTTCGGACTTAGTGGTGATACGCAGTATTTT,CASSFGLSGDTQYF
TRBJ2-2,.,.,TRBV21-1,TGTGCCAGCAGCAAAGGGTTTTCAGGGACAGGGGGCACCGGGGAGCTGTTTTTT,CASSKGFSGTGGTGELFF
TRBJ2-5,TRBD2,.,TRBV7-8,TGTGCCAGCAGCTTCGGGGGGGAGACCCAGTACTTC,CASSFGGETQYF
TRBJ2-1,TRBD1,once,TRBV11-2,TGTGCCAGCAGTCACGGACAGGGCTACAATGAGCAGTTCTTC,CASSHGQGYNEQFF
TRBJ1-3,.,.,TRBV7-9,TGTGCCAGCAGCTTAGTTTTGGTGAGCTCTGGAAACACCATATATTTT,CASSLVLVSSGNTIYF
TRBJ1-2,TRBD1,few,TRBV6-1,TGTGCCAGCAGTGACCCCGGGAGGGGGCGGGGGAATGGCTACACCTTC,CASSDPGRGRGNGYTF
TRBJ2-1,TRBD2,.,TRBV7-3,TGTGCCAGCAGCTTAGGGGCGGCGGGAGGTGAGCAGTTCTTC,CASSLGAAGGEQFF
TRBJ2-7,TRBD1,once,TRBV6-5,TGTGCCAGCAGTCCCCTAGACAGGGTGGTCGTCGAGCAGTACTTC,CASSPLDRVVVEQYF
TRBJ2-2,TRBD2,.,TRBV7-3,TGTGCCAGCAGCCCTAGCGGGGGCCCGAACACCGGGGAGCTGTTTTTT,CASSPSGGPNTGELFF
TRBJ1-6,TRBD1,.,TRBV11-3,TGTGCCAGCAGCTCACGAGACAGGGGGGAGAATTCACCCCTCCACTTT,CASSSRDRGENSPLHF
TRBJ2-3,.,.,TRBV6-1,TGTGCCAGCAGTGATTTTCCGGGGGGCCGTTTGGGAGATACGCAGTATTTT,CASSDFPGGRLGDTQYF